This TCR beta chain was identified in a study of regulatory T cells in long-lasting Graves disease. Study observations and caveats: Accuracy could have been hurt by small sample size.

Remarks on this clonotype: The antigen remains undetermined.

The germline V gene encodes CDR1 MNHNS and CDR2 SASEGT. V shed 6 bases and J shed 6 bases, with 14 bases lying between them. The CDR3 contains 14 residues. CDR3 regions were amplified by Arm-PCR using iRepertoire HTBI primers to build TCR beta libraries. TCRdb re-derived calls from the multiplex PCR reads in MiXCR, one entry per CDR3 protein. The table includes some 400,000 distinct CDR3 sequences, about 16% detected once. Time point of the sample: newly diagnosed GD, antithyroid drugs for less than 3 months. Following extraction of RNA from PBMCs, that RNA was used to make the TCR library. These data also formed part of another study, on T cells in Graves' hyperthyroidism and ophthalmopathy. In that study: Uncontrolled infection, other autoimmune disease, pregnancy and lactation each barred patients from inclusion. Each diagnosis was grounded in clinical symptoms, serum thyroxine and TRAb, thyroid ultrasound, and orbital computed tomography.

The source is a woman aged 25 to 45 with Graves disease. This chain joins TRBV6-1 and TRBJ1-4; D unclear. Sequencing used peripheral blood mononuclear cells (PBMCs), obtained at new diagnosis, from a patient treated with antithyroid drugs. DNA for the CDR3: TGTGCCAGCAGAAAGGAGGCGTCGGATGAAAAACTGTTTTTT. Translated: CASRKEASDEKLFF.